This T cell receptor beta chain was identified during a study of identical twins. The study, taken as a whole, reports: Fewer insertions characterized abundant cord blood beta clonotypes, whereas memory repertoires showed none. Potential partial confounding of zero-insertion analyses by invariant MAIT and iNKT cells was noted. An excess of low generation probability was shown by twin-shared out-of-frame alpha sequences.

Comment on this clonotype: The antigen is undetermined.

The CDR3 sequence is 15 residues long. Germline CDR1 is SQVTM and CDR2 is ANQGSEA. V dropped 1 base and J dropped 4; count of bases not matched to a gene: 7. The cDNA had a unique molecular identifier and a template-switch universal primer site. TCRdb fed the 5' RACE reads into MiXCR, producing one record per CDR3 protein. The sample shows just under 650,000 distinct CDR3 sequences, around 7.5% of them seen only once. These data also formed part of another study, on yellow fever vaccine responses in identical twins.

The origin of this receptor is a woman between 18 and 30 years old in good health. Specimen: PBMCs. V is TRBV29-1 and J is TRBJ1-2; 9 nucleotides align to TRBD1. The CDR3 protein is CSVEGWDRALYGYTF. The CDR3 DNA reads TGCAGCGTTGAAGGGTGGGACAGGGCCCTCTATGGCTACACCTTC.